The sequence of this T cell receptor (beta chain) was determined in a study of blood T cell repertoires in COVID-19. Across the study: Nucleic acid was either cDNA or gDNA, and it came from T cells, B-cell-depleted T cells, or PBMCs.

This CDR3 is 10 amino acids long. With 4 bases removed from V and 7 bases from J, the gap between germline ends came to 4 bases. Data came from immunoSEQ multiplex PCR; TCRdb stores just in-frame clones and leaves some out. The sample consists of approximately 90,000 clones, around 80% of them appearing once. The V and J genes are TRBV12-3 or TRBV12-4 and TRBJ1-1; D remains ambiguous. This clonotype was sampled from a human donor in a cohort sampled during active COVID-19. The sample taken for sequencing was peripheral blood. CDR3 protein: CASSSGEAFF. Written as DNA, the CDR3 is TGTGCCAGCAGTTCCGGTGAAGCTTTCTTT.